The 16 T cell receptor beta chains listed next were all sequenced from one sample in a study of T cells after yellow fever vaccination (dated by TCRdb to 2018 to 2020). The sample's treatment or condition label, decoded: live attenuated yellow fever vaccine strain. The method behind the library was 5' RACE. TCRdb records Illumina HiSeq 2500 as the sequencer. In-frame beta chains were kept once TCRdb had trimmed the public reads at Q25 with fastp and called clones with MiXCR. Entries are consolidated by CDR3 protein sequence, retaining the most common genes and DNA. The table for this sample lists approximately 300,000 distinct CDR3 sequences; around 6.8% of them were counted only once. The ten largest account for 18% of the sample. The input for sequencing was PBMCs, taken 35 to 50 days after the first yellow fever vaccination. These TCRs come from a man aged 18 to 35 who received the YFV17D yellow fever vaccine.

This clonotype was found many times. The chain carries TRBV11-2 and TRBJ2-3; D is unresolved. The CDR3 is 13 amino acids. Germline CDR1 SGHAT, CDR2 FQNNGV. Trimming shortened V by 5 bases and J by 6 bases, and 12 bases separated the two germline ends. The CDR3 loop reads CASSPPPLDTQYF. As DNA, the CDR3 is TGTGCCAGCAGCCCACCTCCCCTCGATACGCAGTATTTT.

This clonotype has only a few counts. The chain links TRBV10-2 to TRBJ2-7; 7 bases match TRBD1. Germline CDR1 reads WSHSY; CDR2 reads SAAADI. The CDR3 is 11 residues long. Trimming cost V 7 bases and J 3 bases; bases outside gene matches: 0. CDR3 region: CASTGGYEQYF. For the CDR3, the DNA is TGCGCCAGCACAGGGGGCTACGAGCAGTACTTC.

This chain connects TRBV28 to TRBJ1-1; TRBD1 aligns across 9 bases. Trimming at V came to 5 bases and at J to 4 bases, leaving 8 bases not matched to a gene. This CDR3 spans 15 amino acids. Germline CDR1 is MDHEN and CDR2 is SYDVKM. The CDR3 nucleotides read TGTGCCAGCAGTCTACAGGGGGCGAGGATCACTGAAGCTTTCTTT. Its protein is CASSLQGARITEAFF.

CDR3 DNA sequence: TGTGCCAGCCGTGCCAGCACCGCTGGTGGCTACACCTTC. Translated: CASRASTAGGYTF. V usage is TRBV27 and J usage is TRBJ1-2; D uncertain. Looked up from germline, CDR1 is MNHEY and CDR2 is SMNVEV (reference sequence). The V gene lost 8 bases and the J gene lost 7 bases, with 17 bases spanning the gap. The CDR3 sequence is 13 residues long.

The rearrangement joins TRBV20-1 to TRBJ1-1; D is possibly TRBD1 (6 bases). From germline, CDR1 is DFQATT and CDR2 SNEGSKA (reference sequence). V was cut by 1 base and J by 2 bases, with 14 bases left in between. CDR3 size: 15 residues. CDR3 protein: CSARAQGMRNTEAFF. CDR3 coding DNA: TGCAGTGCTAGAGCTCAGGGGATGAGAAACACTGAAGCTTTCTTT.

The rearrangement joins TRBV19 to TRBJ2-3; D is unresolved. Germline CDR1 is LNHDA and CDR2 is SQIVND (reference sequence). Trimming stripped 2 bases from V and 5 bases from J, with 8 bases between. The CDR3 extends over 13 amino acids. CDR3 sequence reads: CASSIRKGDTQYF. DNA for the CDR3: TGTGCCAGTAGTATAAGAAAGGGAGATACGCAGTATTTT.

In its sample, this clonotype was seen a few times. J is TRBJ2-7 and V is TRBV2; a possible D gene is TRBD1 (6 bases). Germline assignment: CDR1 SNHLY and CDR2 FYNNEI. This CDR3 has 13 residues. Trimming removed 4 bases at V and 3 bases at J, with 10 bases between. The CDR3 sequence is CASSGGQIYEQYV. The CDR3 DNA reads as TGTGCCAGCAGTGGCGGACAGATCTACGAGCAGTACGTC.

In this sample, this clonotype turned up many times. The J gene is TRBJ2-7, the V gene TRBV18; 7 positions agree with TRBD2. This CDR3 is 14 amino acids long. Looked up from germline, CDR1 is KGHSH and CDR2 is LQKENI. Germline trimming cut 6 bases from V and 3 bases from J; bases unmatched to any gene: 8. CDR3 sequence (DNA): TGTGCCAGCTCGCACACCACTAGCGACTACGAGCAGTACGTC. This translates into CASSHTTSDYEQYV.

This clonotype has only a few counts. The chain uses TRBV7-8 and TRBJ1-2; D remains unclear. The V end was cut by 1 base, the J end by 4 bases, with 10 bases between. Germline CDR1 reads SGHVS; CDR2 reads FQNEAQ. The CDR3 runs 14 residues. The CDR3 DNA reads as TGTGCCAGCAGCTTAGGCTCCATAGGCTATGGCTACACCTTC. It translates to CASSLGSIGYGYTF.

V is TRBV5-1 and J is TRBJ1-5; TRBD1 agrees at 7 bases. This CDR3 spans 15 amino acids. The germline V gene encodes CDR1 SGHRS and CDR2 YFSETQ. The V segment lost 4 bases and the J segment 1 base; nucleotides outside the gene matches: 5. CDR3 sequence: CASSPGQPSNQPQHF. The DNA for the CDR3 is TGCGCCAGCAGCCCGGGACAGCCGAGCAATCAGCCCCAGCATTTT.

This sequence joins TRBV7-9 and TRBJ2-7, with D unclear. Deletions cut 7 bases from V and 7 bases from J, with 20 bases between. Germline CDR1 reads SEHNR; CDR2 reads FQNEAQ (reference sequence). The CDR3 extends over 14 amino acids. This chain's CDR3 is CASNSLGPWREQYF. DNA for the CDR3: TGTGCCAGCAACTCTCTGGGCCCTTGGAGAGAGCAGTACTTC.

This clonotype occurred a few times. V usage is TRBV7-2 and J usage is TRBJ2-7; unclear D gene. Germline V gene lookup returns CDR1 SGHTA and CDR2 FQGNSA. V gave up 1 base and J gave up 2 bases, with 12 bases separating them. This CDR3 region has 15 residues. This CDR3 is CASSLGSARAYEQYV. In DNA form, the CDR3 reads TGTGCCAGCAGCTTAGGTTCGGCACGAGCCTACGAGCAGTACGTC.

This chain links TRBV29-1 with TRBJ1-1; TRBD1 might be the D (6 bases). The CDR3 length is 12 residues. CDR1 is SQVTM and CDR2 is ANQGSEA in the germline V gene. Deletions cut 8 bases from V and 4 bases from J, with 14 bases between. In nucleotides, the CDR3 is TGCAGCACGAGGGGGGACCCCACTGAAGCTTTCTTT. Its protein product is CSTRGDPTEAFF.

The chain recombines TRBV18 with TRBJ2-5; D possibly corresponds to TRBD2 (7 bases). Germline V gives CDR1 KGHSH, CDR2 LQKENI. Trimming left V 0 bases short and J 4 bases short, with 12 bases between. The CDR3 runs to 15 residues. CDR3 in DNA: TGTGCCAGCTCACCACCGGGGGGGGGCACAGAGACCCAGTACTTC. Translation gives CASSPPGGGTETQYF.

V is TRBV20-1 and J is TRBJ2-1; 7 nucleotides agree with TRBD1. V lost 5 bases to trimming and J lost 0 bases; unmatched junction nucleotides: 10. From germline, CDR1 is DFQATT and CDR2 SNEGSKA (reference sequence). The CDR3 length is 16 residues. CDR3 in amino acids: CSAQDQTGPSYNEQFF. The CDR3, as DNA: TGCAGTGCTCAAGACCAGACAGGGCCCTCCTACAATGAGCAGTTCTTC.

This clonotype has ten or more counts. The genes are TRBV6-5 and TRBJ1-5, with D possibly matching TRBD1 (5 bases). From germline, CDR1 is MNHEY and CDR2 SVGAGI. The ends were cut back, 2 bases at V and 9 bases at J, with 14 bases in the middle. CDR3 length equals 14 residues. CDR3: CASSYAGPAAPQHF. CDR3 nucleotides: TGTGCCAGCAGTTACGCAGGGCCCGCGGCGCCCCAGCATTTT.